This T cell receptor beta chain is from a study of T cells expressing NK-cell markers. Study information: It was from sorted CD3+CD56+NKG2C+, CD3+CD56+NKG2C- and CD3+CD56-NKG2C+ T cells that TCR beta repertoires came. Study-wide findings and caveats: The CD3+CD56-NKG2C+ fraction of a few donors was likewise dominated by these clonotypes. Of the CD8+ T cells in about 6 donors, about 1.0-7.0% belonged to dominant NKG2C+ clonotypes.

The CDR3 is 14 residues long. On this clonotype itself: Its specificity is unknown.

Template switching by 5'RACE with UMIs generated the TCR beta cDNA. TCRdb re-called the 5' RACE reads and catalogs CDR3 proteins one per entry, DNA excluded. The sample has 150,000 to 180,000 distinct CDR3 sequences. This receptor was obtained from a woman in her fifties or sixties in good health. V usage is TRBV12-3 or TRBV12-4 and J usage is TRBJ2-1. Specimen: blood T cells: a sorted CD56 or NKG2C T cell subset, CD4+ or CD8+ T cells, or bulk PBMC T cells (not recorded which). The CDR3 reads CASGEAGAYNEQFF.